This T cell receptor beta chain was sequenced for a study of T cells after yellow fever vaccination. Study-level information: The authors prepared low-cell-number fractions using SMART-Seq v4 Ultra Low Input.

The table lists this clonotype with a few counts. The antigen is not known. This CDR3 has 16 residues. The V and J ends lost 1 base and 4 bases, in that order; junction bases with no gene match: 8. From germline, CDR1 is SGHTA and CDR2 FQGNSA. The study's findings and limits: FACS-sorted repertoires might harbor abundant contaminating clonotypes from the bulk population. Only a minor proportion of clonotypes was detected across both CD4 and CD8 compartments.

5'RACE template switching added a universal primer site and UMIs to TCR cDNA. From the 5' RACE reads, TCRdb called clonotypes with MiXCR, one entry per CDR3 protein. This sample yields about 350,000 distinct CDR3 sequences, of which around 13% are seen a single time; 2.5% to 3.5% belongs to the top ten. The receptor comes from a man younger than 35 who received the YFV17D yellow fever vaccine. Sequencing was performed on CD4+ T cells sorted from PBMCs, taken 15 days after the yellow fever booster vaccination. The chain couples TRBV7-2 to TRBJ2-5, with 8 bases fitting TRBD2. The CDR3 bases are TGTGCCAGCAGCTTAGGCTTCCGGGGGGGCCGAGAGACCCAGTACTTC. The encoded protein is CASSLGFRGGRETQYF.